These 18 T cell receptor beta chains share one sample of origin, sequenced in a study of PD-1 blockade in classical Hodgkin lymphoma. Time point given: newly diagnosed, previously untreated cHL patient sample. The data were produced by immunoSEQ multiplex PCR, yet TCRdb's version contains in-frame clones alone and is incomplete. The repertoire has 15,000 to 20,000 clones, around nine tenths of them found once; the top ten carry around 7%. Input material: peripheral blood mononuclear cells (PBMCs). These TCRs come from a human donor with classical Hodgkin lymphoma.

The rearrangement links TRBV6-1 to TRBJ1-1, with 7 bases that match TRBD1. V trimming: 7 bases; J trimming: 3 bases; junction bases outside the gene matches: 8. The germline CDR1 and CDR2 sequences are MNHNS and SASEGT. CDR3 length: 14 amino acids. CDR3 sequence: CASTRDRVDTEAFF. The DNA of the CDR3 is TGTGCCAGCACCCGAGACAGGGTGGACACTGAAGCTTTCTTT.

V and J are TRBV15 and TRBJ1-5, with 7 bases lining up with TRBD1. CDR1 LNHNV and CDR2 YYDKDF come from the germline V gene (reference sequence). Losses at the gene ends were 0 bases for V and 6 bases for J; bases not matched to a gene: 8. The CDR3 runs to 16 residues. DNA of the CDR3: TGTGCCACCAGCAGAGATGGGGCAGGGGGGAGTCAGCCCCAGCATTTT. Encoded protein: CATSRDGAGGSQPQHF.

This rearrangement joins TRBV11-1 to TRBJ2-3; D possibly corresponds to TRBD2 (6 bases). This CDR3 contains 17 residues. Germline V CDR1 and CDR2: SGHAT, FQDESV (reference sequence). Between the trimmed V and J ends, which lost 3 bases and 3 bases, there was a span of 19 bases. CDR3 DNA: TGTGCCAGCAGCTTCGGGAGCTGGGGTGGGTCTACAGATACGCAGTATTTT. Protein product: CASSFGSWGGSTDTQYF.

The V gene is TRBV10-3, the J gene TRBJ2-7, with D possibly TRBD1 on 6 matching bases. CDR1 and CDR2 from the germline V gene are ENHRY and SYGVKD. Trimming removed 9 bases from V and 5 bases from J, with 23 bases in between. The CDR3 consists of 15 residues. The CDR3 is CAITGTKTGLDEQYF. CDR3 sequence (DNA): TGTGCCATAACGGGCACAAAAACAGGGCTCGACGAGCAGTACTTC.

This clone appeared a single time. The chain employs TRBV5-1 and TRBJ2-2, with 11 bases aligning to TRBD2. The CDR3 contains 15 residues. The germline gives CDR1 SGHRS, CDR2 YFSETQ. Trimming removed 4 bases from V and 1 base from J; junction bases left unmatched: 0. CDR3: CASSTSGRNTGELFF. Written as DNA, the CDR3 is TGCGCCAGCAGCACTAGCGGGAGGAACACCGGGGAGCTGTTTTTT. The full variable domain, rest sourced from reference TRBV5-1 and TRBJ2-2, is KAGVTQTPRYLIKTRGQQVTLSCSPISGHRSVSWYQQTPGQGLQFLFEYFSETQRNKGNFPGRFSGRQFSNSRSEMNVSTLELGDSALYLCASSTSGRNTGELFFGEGSRLTVL.

In nucleotides, the CDR3 is TGTGCCAGCAGTGACTCGACTAGCGGGAGGTCTCACAATGAGCAGTTCTTC. Its translation: CASSDSTSGRSHNEQFF. This sequence joins TRBV6-4 and TRBJ2-1, with 13 bases identical to TRBD2. The V segment lost 0 bases and the J segment 5 bases; nucleotides outside the gene matches: 4. Germline V gene data show CDR1 as MRHNA and CDR2 as SNTAGT. The CDR3 is 17 amino acids.

The chain uses TRBV27 and TRBJ2-2; either TRBD1 or TRBD2 may fit D (5 bases each). This CDR3 has 13 amino acids. CDR1 is MNHEY, CDR2 SMNVEV, per germline (reference sequence). V was shortened by 6 bases and J by 4 bases, with 9 bases between the two germline ends. The CDR3 loop is CASRGRLTGELFF. The CDR3 nucleotides are TGTGCCAGCAGGGGACGACTCACCGGGGAGCTGTTTTTT.

This clone is large (0.1 to 1%) by share. This rearrangement joins TRBV15 to TRBJ2-1, with D possibly called TRBD1 or TRBD2 (5 bases each). Germline V gene lookup returns CDR1 LNHNV and CDR2 YYDKDF (reference sequence). The length of the CDR3 is 18 residues. V dropped 1 base and J dropped 2 bases, with 18 bases sitting between them. This CDR3 reads CATSRGGHEGPTYNEQFF. CDR3 sequence (DNA): TGTGCCACCAGCAGAGGGGGTCACGAGGGGCCGACCTACAATGAGCAGTTCTTC.

The chain employs TRBV6-5 and TRBJ1-2, with no clear D. V was pared by 2 bases and J by 6 bases, with 10 bases between. In germline, CDR1 is MNHEY, CDR2 SVGAGI. The CDR3 covers 13 residues. In DNA, the CDR3 is TGTGCCAGCAGTTACGGCAGTCGGGATGGCTACACCTTC. This gives the protein CASSYGSRDGYTF.

This clone was seen a few times. V gene TRBV27 combines with J gene TRBJ2-7; D is perhaps TRBD1 or TRBD2 (5 bases each). CDR1 and CDR2 from the germline V gene are MNHEY and SMNVEV (reference sequence). The V and J ends lost 5 bases and 6 bases respectively, with 20 bases between them. The CDR3 has 15 residues. The DNA of the CDR3 is TGTGCCAGCAGTCGCGCCGGGACGGTCCCCATCGAGCAGTACTTC. This encodes CASSRAGTVPIEQYF.

The chain recombines TRBV6-4 with TRBJ2-3; 7 nucleotides align to TRBD2. The germline CDR1 and CDR2 sequences are MRHNA and SNTAGT. This CDR3 region has 15 residues. V trimming: 2 bases; J trimming: 0 bases; junction bases outside the gene matches: 2. The CDR3 DNA reads as TGTGCCAGCAGTGACGGGAGGGCCAGCACAGATACGCAGTATTTT. It codes for CASSDGRASTDTQYF.

The rearrangement links TRBV4-2 to TRBJ2-3, with 10 bases identical to TRBD2. The CDR3 runs to 17 residues. Trimming at V came to 0 bases and at J to 2 bases, leaving 5 bases not matched to a gene. Germline lookup yields CDR1 LGHNA and CDR2 YNFKEQ. The DNA of the CDR3 is TGTGCCAGCAGCCAAGAAAGGAGCGGGAGGGACACAGATACGCAGTATTTT. Its translation is CASSQERSGRDTDTQYF.

The chain links TRBV30 to TRBJ2-2; D may correspond to TRBD1 or TRBD2 (5 bases each). Trimming removed 4 bases at V and 5 bases at J, with 8 bases between. Germline values: CDR1 GTSNPN, CDR2 SVGIG (reference sequence). The CDR3 covers 12 residues. CDR3 sequence reads: CAWNEGTGELFF. Written as DNA, the CDR3 is TGTGCCTGGAACGAGGGGACCGGGGAGCTGTTTTTT.

The chain couples TRBV25-1 to TRBJ2-7, with a tentative D call TRBD2 (6 bases). This CDR3 contains 15 residues. With 3 bases removed from V and 2 bases from J, the gap between germline ends came to 14 bases. CDR1 and CDR2 from the germline V gene are MGHDK and SYGVNS. The CDR3 DNA is TGTGCCAGCAGTGATACGGGGGTCGATCCCTACGAGCAGTACTTC. The encoded protein is CASSDTGVDPYEQYF.

V gene TRBV6-4 combines with J gene TRBJ2-2; D is perhaps TRBD1 or TRBD2 (5 bases each). Germline CDR1 MRHNA, CDR2 SNTAGT. The CDR3 length is 13 residues. V lost 2 bases to trimming and J lost 6 bases, with 7 bases between them. The chain's CDR3 is CASSDGDAGELFF. CDR3 bases: TGTGCCAGCAGTGACGGGGACGCCGGGGAGCTGTTTTTT.

This chain connects TRBV7-9 to TRBJ2-3, with TRBD2 identical over 8 bases. The CDR3 has 14 residues. Looked up from germline, CDR1 is SEHNR and CDR2 is FQNEAQ (reference sequence). Germline trimming cut 5 bases from V and 1 base from J; bases unmatched to any gene: 2. CDR3 nucleotide sequence: TGTGCCAGCAGCGCTAGCGGGCGCACAGATACGCAGTATTTT. Protein: CASSASGRTDTQYF.

This chain connects TRBV25-1 to TRBJ2-5; D is unclear. From germline, CDR1 is MGHDK and CDR2 SYGVNS. V gave up 4 bases and J gave up 5 bases, with 8 bases separating them. The CDR3 is made up of 12 amino acids. CDR3 amino acids: CASSGRAETQYF. In nucleotides, the CDR3 is TGTGCCAGCAGTGGACGGGCTGAGACCCAGTACTTC.

The rearrangement uses TRBV19 and TRBJ1-1, with D perhaps matching TRBD1 (6 bases). Trimming cost V 6 bases and J 5 bases, with 19 bases left between them. The germline gives CDR1 LNHDA, CDR2 SQIVND (reference sequence). This CDR3 contains 15 residues. The CDR3 region is CASSAGGRVKTEAFF. The CDR3 DNA follows: TGTGCCAGTAGCGCTGGGGGCAGGGTAAAAACTGAAGCTTTCTTT.